The 26 T cell receptor beta chains presented below share a single source sample, sequenced in a study of CD8+ T cells in alopecia areata. RNA extraction was followed by reverse transcription into cDNA, which acted as the sequencing template. TCRdb's table, derived via immunoSEQ multiplex PCR, lists solely in-frame clones and lacks some. The counts give roughly 260,000 clones, none of them seen only once; more than 0.95% is held by the top ten. Using CD4, CD8alpha, NKG2D, NKG2ACE and other markers, pooled cutaneous lymph node cells were sorted. Specimen: CD4+ T cells sorted from a lymph node. The receptors stem from a C3H/HeJ mouse with alopecia areata. The mouse strain carries the MHC haplotype H2-k.

About this clone itself: The germline and genes are mouse ones. With the read ending 4 residues before the CDR3 end, the germline J gene is used to fill in that end. This chain connects TRBV13-3 to TRBJ2-5, with 7 nucleotides matching TRBD2. This CDR3 has 13 residues. Germline CDR1 reads NNHDY; CDR2 reads SYVADS. V shed 5 bases, J shed 3 bases, and the junction held 3 bases outside the gene matches. This CDR3 reads CASSLGEQDTQYF. The CDR3 DNA, read in part, is TGTGCCAGCAGCCTGGGGGAGCAAGAC.

This clone showed up just a few times. Genes here carry mouse names. The read ends 4 residues shy of where the CDR3 ends; the end is completed using the germline J gene. This chain uses TRBV1 with TRBJ2-7; 11 positions match TRBD2. V trimming: 4 bases; J trimming: 2 bases; junction bases outside the gene matches: 4. The CDR3 sequence is 15 residues long. Germline CDR1 reads NSQYPW; CDR2 reads LRSPGD (reference sequence). Partial CDR3 DNA: TGCACCTGCAGTGGAGGGACTGGGGGCCCCTAT. Residues: CTCSGGTGGPY. The full-length CDR3 reads as CTCSGGTGGPYEQYF.

As to this clone: Gene names and germline refer to mouse. Sequencing ends 4 residues short of the CDR3 end; the germline J gene provides the rest. Additional DNA sequences in this sample encode the identical CDR3. The chain employs TRBV5 and TRBJ2-3; D is unresolved. The CDR3 contains 13 residues. The V end lost 3 bases, the J end lost 1 base, and 5 bases lay between the germline ends. Germline V lookup: CDR1 LGHNA, CDR2 YNLKQL (reference sequence). The CDR3 protein is CASSQNRAETLYF. The sequenced CDR3 bases are TGTGCCAGCAGCCAGAACCGTGCAGAA.

In this sample, this clone turned up a few times. Germline and genes: mouse. Read data end 4 residues before the CDR3 end; the end is taken from the germline J gene. The chain employs TRBV19 and TRBJ2-5, with 8 nucleotides matching TRBD2. The V gene's germline CDR1 is FNHDT and CDR2 SITEND (reference sequence). This CDR3 contains 16 residues. The ends lost 2 bases at V and 0 bases at J; junction bases unmatched: 5. The CDR3 loop reads CASSIPRLGNQDTQYF. The CDR3 bases that were read are TGTGCCAGCAGTATCCCTCGACTGGGGAACCAAGAC. Full variable domain (remainder filled in from reference TRBV19 and TRBJ2-5): GGIITQTPKFLIGQEGQKLTLKCQQNFNHDTMYWYRQDSGKGLRLIYYSITENDLQKGDLSEGYDASREKKSSFSLTVTSAQKNEMAVFLCASSIPRLGNQDTQYFGPGTRLLVL.

Note on this clone: The listed genes are named as in mouse. The read ends 3 residues before the CDR3 terminus; that terminus is restored from the germline J gene. The same CDR3 can be traced to other DNA sequences in this sample. V and J are TRBV1 and TRBJ1-6; 7 nucleotides line up with TRBD1. TRBJ1-6 is labeled an ORF, and its function is uncertain. The CDR3 length is 15 residues. With V trimmed by 3 bases and J by 3 bases, 2 bases remained unmatched. Germline V lookup: CDR1 NSQYPW, CDR2 LRSPGD (reference sequence). The sequenced part of the CDR3 DNA is TGCACCTGCAGTGCTGGGACAGTCTATAATTCGCCC. As protein: CTCSAGTVYNSP. The CDR3 reads in full as CTCSAGTVYNSPLYF.

To note about this clone: Any gene name here is a mouse gene name. From the germline J gene comes the end of the CDR3, since the read stops 3 residues before it. The chain has TRBV5 and TRBJ1-6, with 7 bases identical to TRBD1. TRBJ1-6 is reported as an ORF; its role is uncertain. With 1 base clipped from V and 5 bases from J, the junction kept 5 bases outside the gene matches. Germline V gene data show CDR1 as LGHNA and CDR2 as YNLKQL (reference sequence). The CDR3 runs to 16 residues. Partial CDR3 DNA: TGTGCCAGCAGCCAAGCCGGGACAGAAAATAATTCGCCC. Its protein product is CASSQAGTENNSP. The whole CDR3 sequence is CASSQAGTENNSPLYF.

This clone was counted between two and nine times. Gene names are the mouse ones. The CDR3 extends 4 residues past the end of the read, so its final part is completed from the germline J gene. Other nucleotide sequences in the sample specify the same CDR3. The chain links TRBV5 to TRBJ2-7; 12 bases agree with TRBD2. This CDR3 is 15 amino acids long. From germline, CDR1 is LGHNA and CDR2 YNLKQL (reference sequence). The J segment lost 0 bases and the V segment lost 3 bases, leaving 0 bases of the junction unmatched. CDR3: CASSQGLGGSYEQYF. The sequenced CDR3 bases are TGTGCCAGCAGCCAGGGACTGGGGGGCTCCTAT.

In its sample, this clone was seen a few times. Genes and germline come from the mouse. The CDR3 extends 4 residues past the end of the read, so its final part is completed from the germline J gene. The chain links TRBV13-1 to TRBJ2-4; tentative D call: TRBD1 (6 bases). In germline, CDR1 is NSHNY, CDR2 SYGAGN. This CDR3 region has 12 residues. CDR3 protein: CASTRTENTLYF. The sequenced CDR3 bases are TGTGCCAGCACCAGGACAGAAAAC.

This clone was seen only a few times. These gene names are mouse names. The CDR3 spells CTCSAVWGGPTGQLYF. Incomplete CDR3 DNA: TGCACCTGCAGTGCAGTTTGGGGGGGCCCCACCGGG. The chain joins TRBV1 to TRBJ2-2, with TRBD2 matching over 9 bases. The CDR3 extends 4 residues past the end of the read, so its final part is completed from the germline J gene. Germline assignment: CDR1 NSQYPW and CDR2 LRSPGD (reference sequence). The ends lost 1 base at V and 4 bases at J; junction bases unmatched: 4. The CDR3 is 16 residues long.

A few counts support this clone. Here the gene names and germline are mouse. The sequence runs out 3 residues before the end of the CDR3; the remainder is reconstructed from the germline J gene. The chain joins TRBV13-3 to TRBJ1-6; a possible D gene is TRBD1 (6 bases). TRBJ1-6 is an ORF, with its function uncertain. CDR3 size: 16 residues. CDR1 and CDR2 (germline): NNHDY, SYVADS. Trimming left V 0 bases short and J 2 bases short, with 9 bases between. The CDR3 bases that were read are TGTGCCAGCAGTGATGCGGGACAAACCTATAATTCGCCC. Its protein product is CASSDAGQTYNSP. The whole CDR3 reads CASSDAGQTYNSPLYF.

This clone came up a few times. Gene labels here are mouse ones. At the DNA level, this CDR3 is encoded by other sequences in the same sample as well. This CDR3 is CASSIRWGDYAEQFF. The CDR3 DNA, read in part, is TGTGCCAGCAGTATAAGGTGGGGGGACTATGCT. This chain connects TRBV19 to TRBJ2-1; 7 bases line up with TRBD2. The missing CDR3 end, 4 residues past where the read stops, is filled in from the germline J gene. There are 15 residues in the CDR3. CDR1 is FNHDT, CDR2 SITEND, per germline (reference sequence). J was trimmed by 2 bases and V by 1 base; bases with no gene match: 3.

This clone has a handful of counts. The gene names given are mouse names. Read coverage stops 4 residues before the CDR3 terminus; the germline J gene supplies the remainder. This sequence joins TRBV5 and TRBJ2-1, with 9 positions matching TRBD1. CDR1 and CDR2 (germline): LGHNA, YNLKQL (reference sequence). The J segment lost 5 bases and the V segment lost 4 bases, leaving 3 bases of the junction unmatched. This CDR3 region has 14 residues. CDR3 bases read: TGTGCCAGCAGCCTCGGGACAGGGAATGCT. This codes for CASSLGTGNA. Given in full, the CDR3 is CASSLGTGNAEQFF.

This clone has ten or more counts. Here the gene names and germline are mouse. The same CDR3 also results from other DNA sequences found in this sample. The CDR3 sequence is CASSGQANTGQLYF. Incomplete CDR3 DNA: TGTGCCAGCAGTGGACAGGCAAACACCGGG. V gene TRBV13-1 combines with J gene TRBJ2-2; D possibly corresponds to TRBD1 (6 bases). Coverage ceases 4 residues before the CDR3 finishes, and the germline J gene fills in the end. The CDR3 extends over 14 amino acids. Trimming left V 3 bases short and J 0 bases short, with 6 bases between. The germline V gene encodes CDR1 NSHNY and CDR2 SYGAGN.

As regards this clone: Genes and germline come from the mouse. Sequencing ends 3 residues short of the CDR3 end; the germline J gene provides the rest. This chain links TRBV13-1 with TRBJ1-6; D may be TRBD1 (6 bases). TRBJ1-6 is treated as an ORF (open reading frame) with a function not yet certain. CDR3 length: 12 residues. Germline V gives CDR1 NSHNY, CDR2 SYGAGN. V was shortened by 7 bases and J by 5 bases, with 7 bases between the two germline ends. Incomplete CDR3 DNA: TGTGCCAGCGGGACAAATAATTCGCCC. It codes for CASGTNNSP. The full CDR3 is CASGTNNSPLYF.

This clone has just a few counts. Gene names and germline match the mouse. The CDR3 end falls 4 residues outside the read, so it is completed with the germline J gene. The chain joins TRBV1 to TRBJ2-2, with D unresolved. V was trimmed by 0 bases and J by 0 bases, leaving 8 bases between them. Germline V lookup: CDR1 NSQYPW, CDR2 LRSPGD (reference sequence). This CDR3 spans 16 amino acids. The part of the CDR3 DNA that was read is TGCACCTGCAGTGCAGAAGACAATACAAACACCGGG. It specifies CTCSAEDNTNTG. The whole CDR3 sequence is CTCSAEDNTNTGQLYF.

This clone was detected only a few times. Each gene name is a mouse one. Coverage ceases 4 residues before the CDR3 finishes, and the germline J gene fills in the end. The chain links TRBV13-2 to TRBJ2-5; 8 positions agree with TRBD2. The CDR3 is 14 residues long. The V gene's germline CDR1 is NNHNN and CDR2 SYGAGS (reference sequence). The sequenced part of the CDR3 DNA is TGTGCCAGCGGTGAGGGGGGACTGGAAGAC. This codes for CASGEGGLED. The CDR3 reads in full as CASGEGGLEDTQYF.

Regarding this clone: The gene symbols are mouse symbols. The CDR3 end is not reached by the read, which stops 4 residues before it; the germline J gene fills it in. This chain connects TRBV5 to TRBJ2-1; possibly TRBD2 for D (6 bases). Germline assignment: CDR1 LGHNA and CDR2 YNLKQL (reference sequence). This CDR3 contains 14 residues. V lost 3 bases and J lost 2, with 8 bases in between. CDR3 amino acids: CASSHWGDYAEQFF. Partial CDR3 DNA: TGTGCCAGCAGCCACTGGGGCGACTATGCT.

This clone was found many times. Here the gene names and germline are mouse. The observed sequence ends 3 residues before the CDR3 terminus, with the missing tail filled in from the germline J gene. This chain uses TRBV16 with TRBJ1-6, with 11 bases matching TRBD1. TRBJ1-6 has ORF status, its function being uncertain. V shed 5 bases and J 0 bases; nucleotides not matched to a gene: 6. The CDR3 contains 18 residues. Germline V gives CDR1 SGHSA, CDR2 FRNQAP. The CDR3 loop reads CASSPRDRGFSYNSPLYF. The CDR3 bases that were read are TGTGCAAGCAGCCCCAGGGACAGGGGGTTTTCCTATAATTCGCCC.

This clone was counted a few times. This may come from a read error, since a much larger clone is one base off. Gene names denote mouse genes. The read gets to within 4 residues of the CDR3 end, and the germline J gene fills in the rest. The identical CDR3 is also encoded by other nucleotide sequences in the sample. V usage is TRBV13-1 and J usage is TRBJ2-5, with D possibly TRBD2 on 6 matching bases. Germline lookup yields CDR1 NSHNY and CDR2 SYGAGN. The CDR3 loop spans 13 amino acids. CDR3: CASSDAGGDTQYF. The CDR3 bases that were read are TGTGCCAGCAGTGATGCGGGGGGAGAC.

Remarks on this clone: Gene names refer to mouse genes. The observed sequence ends 4 residues before the CDR3 terminus, with the missing tail filled in from the germline J gene. The sample holds other DNA sequences that translate to the same CDR3. The J gene is TRBJ2-2, the V gene TRBV13-1; 10 bases match TRBD1. Germline lookup yields CDR1 NSHNY and CDR2 SYGAGN. The CDR3 spans 15 residues. The V and J ends lost 3 bases and 2 bases, in that order; junction bases with no gene match: 1. CDR3 amino acids: CASSGTGGNTGQLYF. Incomplete CDR3 DNA: TGTGCCAGCAGTGGGACAGGGGGGAACACCGGG.

A word on this clone: Mouse germline and gene names are used. The read terminates 4 residues before the CDR3 end, so the remaining end is supplied by the germline J gene. This sequence joins TRBV19 and TRBJ2-7; 8 positions match TRBD1. The CDR3 contains 12 residues. Germline loops: CDR1 FNHDT, CDR2 SITEND (reference sequence). The CDR3 loop reads CASAKQGDEQYF. CDR3 DNA (partial): TGTGCCAGCGCTAAACAGGGGGAT. Full variable domain (remainder filled in from reference TRBV19 and TRBJ2-7): GGIITQTPKFLIGQEGQKLTLKCQQNFNHDTMYWYRQDSGKGLRLIYYSITENDLQKGDLSEGYDASREKKSSFSLTVTSAQKNEMAVFLCASAKQGDEQYFGPGTRLTVL.

This clone was observed a few times. This may arise from a read error, as a much more abundant clone is one base away. Gene names refer to mouse genes. Read coverage stops 3 residues before the CDR3 terminus; the germline J gene supplies the remainder. Other DNA sequences within the sample encode an identical CDR3. The gene calls are TRBV13-3 and TRBJ1-6; D gene ambiguous. TRBJ1-6 is an open reading frame, and its role is uncertain. Trimming removed 1 base at V and 7 bases at J, with 3 bases between. The CDR3 is 12 amino acids. Germline lookup yields CDR1 NNHDY and CDR2 SYVADS. The sequenced CDR3 bases are TGTGCCAGCAGTGATAAGAATTCGCCC. Amino acid sequence: CASSDKNSP. The CDR3 in full is CASSDKNSPLYF.

This clone was counted a few times. Mouse germline and gene names are used. The CDR3 is cut off 4 residues early in the read; its end comes from the germline J gene. The V and J genes are TRBV13-3 and TRBJ2-5, with 7 bases fitting TRBD1. The CDR3 runs 15 residues. V lost 4 bases to trimming and J lost 0 bases; unmatched junction nucleotides: 5. Germline CDR1 NNHDY, CDR2 SYVADS. CDR3 in amino acids: CASSQTGWNQDTQYF. The covered CDR3 bases are TGTGCCAGCAGTCAGACAGGGTGGAACCAAGAC.

A remark on this clone: Mouse names are used for the genes. The CDR3 DNA, read in part, is TGTGCCAGCAGTTCCCGGACAGGGCCCTCC. As protein: CASSSRTGPS. The CDR3 in its entirety is CASSSRTGPSDYTF. This chain links TRBV19 with TRBJ1-2, with 8 bases that match TRBD1. The CDR3 extends 4 residues past the end of the read, so its final part is completed from the germline J gene. Germline CDR1 is FNHDT and CDR2 is SITEND (reference sequence). J gave up 4 bases and V 4 bases, and 6 bases lay outside the gene matches. The CDR3 is 14 residues long.

In the case of this clone: Gene names are mouse gene names. The read gets to within 4 residues of the CDR3 end, and the germline J gene fills in the rest. The same CDR3 is also encoded by other DNA sequences in this sample. The chain uses TRBV5 and TRBJ1-2; 12 nucleotides line up with TRBD1. The CDR3 is 15 residues long. The ends lost 4 bases at V and 3 bases at J; junction bases unmatched: 3. CDR1 and CDR2 from the germline V gene are LGHNA and YNLKQL (reference sequence). The DNA read from the CDR3 is TGTGCCAGCAGCCCGGGGACAGGGGGCGACTCC. Its translation is CASSPGTGGDS. The whole CDR3 sequence is CASSPGTGGDSDYTF.

In this sample, this clone turned up a few times. Mouse germline and gene names are used. The CDR3 extends 4 residues past the end of the read, so its final part is completed from the germline J gene. The rearrangement links TRBV31 to TRBJ2-3; 7 bases map to TRBD1. Germline CDR1 reads GKSSPN; CDR2 reads SITVG. With 1 base clipped from V and 3 bases from J, the junction kept 4 bases outside the gene matches. This CDR3 comprises 14 residues. CDR3 DNA (partial): TGTGCCTGGAGTCGGGGCAGGGGGGCAGAA. This gives the protein CAWSRGRGAE. The whole CDR3 region reads CAWSRGRGAETLYF.